Listed below are T cell receptor beta chains from one sample, sequenced in a study of blood T cells in healthy people across ages. A single record per CDR3 protein comes from TCRdb applying MiXCR to the 5' RACE reads. The sample has hundreds of thousands of distinct CDR3 sequences, under 70% seen once. The sequenced material came from blood. The receptors originated from a man in his fifties or sixties in good health. CDR3s include the opening cysteine and the closing phenylalanine or tryptophan. The D gene is left open where the match is weak. Not every row has a clone size; where given, it reads once, few, many or a size class.

CDR3aa	CDR3nt	abundance	v_gene	d_gene	j_gene
CSARGFRNTEAFF	TGCAGTGCTAGAGGATTCAGGAACACTGAAGCTTTCTTT	many	TRBV20-1	-	TRBJ1-1
CASSSGLTSTDAQYF	TGTGCCAGCAGCTCGGGACTGACTAGCACAGATGCGCAGTATTTT	-	TRBV7-9	TRBD2	TRBJ2-3
CNIRTEKLFF	TGCAATATTAGGACGGAAAAACTGTTTTTT	-	TRBV9	-	TRBJ1-4
CAIRNGLVKETQYF	TGTGCCATCAGGAACGGACTAGTTAAAGAGACCCAGTACTTC	-	TRBV10-3	TRBD2	TRBJ2-5
CSGRTSPQETQYF	TGCAGCGGAAGGACTAGCCCCCAAGAGACCCAGTACTTC	few	TRBV29-1	TRBD2	TRBJ2-5
CSAGGFSVAKNIQYF	TGCAGTGCTGGGGGTTTTTCAGTAGCCAAAAACATTCAGTACTTC	-	TRBV20-1	-	TRBJ2-4
CASRLGQGSSYEQYF	TGCGCCAGCAGACTAGGACAGGGCAGCTCCTACGAGCAGTACTTC	few	TRBV10-2	TRBD1	TRBJ2-7
CASSVGRLYGYTF	TGTGCCAGCAGTGTGGGACGGCTCTATGGCTACACCTTC	-	TRBV27	-	TRBJ1-2
CASSAGTGGHYGYTF	TGTGCCAGCAGTGCCGGGACGGGGGGCCACTATGGCTACACCTTC	few	TRBV6-5	-	TRBJ1-2
CASTLGQRLNSPLHF	TGTGCCAGCACCTTGGGACAGCGGCTTAATTCACCCCTCCACTTT	-	TRBV6-5	TRBD1	TRBJ1-6
CASSPRDRAEKLFF	TGTGCCAGCAGCCCCCGGGACAGGGCTGAAAAACTGTTTTTT	-	TRBV3-1	TRBD1	TRBJ1-4
CASSLGGLGYNEQFF	TGTGCCAGCAGTTTAGGCGGACTAGGATACAATGAGCAGTTCTTC	-	TRBV28	TRBD2	TRBJ2-1
CSVSRTGTYEQYF	TGCAGTGTCTCAAGGACAGGGACCTACGAGCAGTACTTC	-	TRBV20-1	TRBD1	TRBJ2-7
CASSQTGAYNEQFF	TGTGCCAGCAGCCAGACAGGGGCCTACAATGAGCAGTTCTTC	-	TRBV3-1	TRBD1	TRBJ2-1
CASSQGTGAWETQYF	TGCGCCAGCAGCCAGGGCACAGGGGCTTGGGAGACCCAGTACTTC	-	TRBV4-1	TRBD1	TRBJ2-5
CAISGGQGPNEQFF	TGTGCCATCAGTGGGGGACAGGGGCCCAATGAGCAGTTCTTC	once	TRBV10-3	TRBD1	TRBJ2-1
CATQGREETQYF	TGTGCCACCCAGGGTCGCGAAGAGACCCAGTACTTC	-	TRBV10-3	-	TRBJ2-5
CASTEGYEQYF	TGTGCCAGCACCGAAGGCTACGAGCAGTACTTC	-	TRBV2	-	TRBJ2-7
CASSRGQVETQYF	TGTGCCAGCAGCCGGGGACAGGTGGAGACCCAGTACTTC	few	TRBV11-3	TRBD1	TRBJ2-5
CASRGGDSNTEAFF	TGCGCCAGCAGGGGTGGGGATTCCAACACTGAAGCTTTCTTT	-	TRBV5-1	-	TRBJ1-1
CASSLSLQNTVAFF	TGTGCCAGCAGCTTGTCCCTCCAGAACACTGTAGCTTTCTTT	-	TRBV5-5	-	TRBJ1-1
CASTRAGTGEREQFF	TGTGCCAGCACCAGAGCCGGGACAGGGGAGCGCGAGCAGTTCTTC	few	TRBV7-2	TRBD1	TRBJ2-1
CAISPGQGSYEQYF	TGTGCCATCAGCCCGGGACAGGGGTCCTACGAGCAGTACTTC	few	TRBV10-3	TRBD1	TRBJ2-7
CASSSGHGTGYEQYF	TGTGCCAGCAGCTCTGGACACGGGACAGGTTACGAGCAGTACTTC	few	TRBV7-2	TRBD1	TRBJ2-7
CASSLERSGGVYEQYF	TGTGCCAGCAGCCTAGAGAGAAGCGGGGGTGTATACGAGCAGTACTTC	-	TRBV7-2	TRBD2	TRBJ2-7